The 22 T cell receptor beta chains reported below all come from one sample, sequenced in a study of PD-L1 blockade in urothelial cancer. Sequenced by immunoSEQ multiplex PCR; TCRdb stores in-frame clones only, minus some. Of about 21,000 clones listed, roughly 89% were seen once; the top ten hold about 16%. Sequenced here: PBMCs, sampled around atezolizumab (anti-PD-L1) treatment. These receptors came from a woman in her sixties or seventies with urothelial cancer.

V usage is TRBV4-1 and J usage is TRBJ1-2; maybe TRBD1 (6 bases). Trimming removed 3 bases at V and 4 bases at J, with 15 bases between. CDR1 and CDR2 (germline): MGHRA, YSYEKL. The CDR3 length is 15 residues. The CDR3 reads CASSQDPTGSYGYTF. The CDR3, as DNA: TGCGCCAGCAGCCAGGATCCTACAGGGTCCTATGGCTACACCTTC.

J is TRBJ2-7 and V is TRBV23-1, with 9 bases matching TRBD2. TRBV23-1 is an ORF, with its function uncertain. V lost 5 bases and J lost 5; bases outside the gene matches: 10. This CDR3 spans 15 amino acids. CDR3 sequence: CASSGLAIAGDEQYF. CDR3 in DNA: TGCGCCAGCAGTGGCCTGGCGATAGCGGGAGACGAGCAGTACTTC.

The chain is built from TRBV27 and TRBJ2-7, with TRBD1 matching over 7 bases. V lost 4 bases, J lost 0 bases, and 9 bases stayed unmatched. From germline, CDR1 is MNHEY and CDR2 SMNVEV (reference sequence). This CDR3 has 16 residues. In DNA form, the CDR3 reads TGTGCCAGCAGTTGGGGACAGAGTAAGAGCTCCTACGAGCAGTACTTC. Its translation is CASSWGQSKSSYEQYF.

This sequence joins TRBV19 and TRBJ2-2, with D possibly TRBD2 on 6 matching bases. Germline V gives CDR1 LNHDA, CDR2 SQIVND (reference sequence). V lost 9 bases, J lost 7 bases, and 18 bases lay in between. The CDR3 contains 14 residues. CDR3 sequence: CASGWAGRNGELFF. CDR3 bases: TGTGCCAGCGGGTGGGCAGGGAGGAACGGGGAGCTGTTTTTT.

This chain connects TRBV12-5 to TRBJ2-7; TRBD2 agrees at 9 bases. J was trimmed by 2 bases and V by 3 bases; bases with no gene match: 11. There are 17 residues in the CDR3. CDR1 and CDR2 from the germline V gene are LGHNT and FRNRAP. The CDR3 reads CASGFRSSGILAYEQYF. The CDR3 region has the DNA TGTGCTAGTGGTTTTCGGTCTAGCGGGATCCTTGCCTACGAGCAGTACTTC.

This clone is a singleton in its sample. The chain has TRBV5-1 and TRBJ2-3; D remains unclear. This CDR3 has 17 residues. The germline V gene encodes CDR1 SGHRS and CDR2 YFSETQ. Trimming took 0 bases from V and 2 from J, leaving 16 bases between them. CDR3 DNA: TGCGCCAGCAGCTTGGCCGGTCAAAGCGTATCCACAGATACGCAGTATTTT. Translating gives CASSLAGQSVSTDTQYF.

The chain employs TRBV20-1 and TRBJ2-7; 8 positions match TRBD2. The CDR3 runs to 11 residues. The germline V gene has CDR1 DFQATT and CDR2 SNEGSKA (reference sequence). The ends lost 7 bases at V and 12 bases at J; junction bases unmatched: 11. CDR3 coding DNA: TGCAGTGGTCTAGCGGGTCCGGGGGCGTACTTC. Protein product: CSGLAGPGAYF.

This clone was found a few times. The chain is built from TRBV2 and TRBJ2-7, with D possibly matching TRBD2 (6 bases). Germline CDR1 SNHLY, CDR2 FYNNEI. V lost 4 bases, J lost 3 bases, and 10 bases lay in between. The CDR3 totals 13 residues. This chain's CDR3 is CASSGSSGYEQYF. The CDR3 coding sequence is TGTGCCAGCAGTGGAAGTAGCGGCTACGAGCAGTACTTC.

The chain links TRBV28 to TRBJ2-1; 13 bases agree with TRBD2. The CDR3 has 18 amino acids. Looked up from germline, CDR1 is MDHEN and CDR2 is SYDVKM. V was clipped by 6 bases and J by 1 base; unmatched bases: 9. The CDR3 region has the DNA TGTGCCAGCAGCTACACTAGCGGGAGGGCCGGTTCCTACAATGAGCAGTTCTTC. The encoded protein is CASSYTSGRAGSYNEQFF.

The chain combines TRBV27 with TRBJ1-2; 8 bases are shared with TRBD1. CDR3 length: 19 residues. Germline trimming cut 5 bases from V and 4 bases from J; bases unmatched to any gene: 21. CDR1 is MNHEY, CDR2 SMNVEV, per germline (reference sequence). The CDR3 DNA reads as TGTGCCAGCAGTCCCCGGGTCGCGGCAGGGGGCTGGAAAGGCTATGGCTACACCTTC. Amino acid sequence: CASSPRVAAGGWKGYGYTF.

The rearrangement links TRBV4-2 to TRBJ2-3; 9 bases align to TRBD2. The length of the CDR3 is 17 residues. J gave up 6 bases and V 2 bases, and 12 bases lay outside the gene matches. CDR1 and CDR2 from the germline V gene are LGHNA and YNFKEQ. The CDR3 region is CASSQITVAGDSDTQYF. The DNA of the CDR3 is TGTGCCAGCAGCCAAATAACAGTAGCGGGAGACTCCGATACGCAGTATTTT.

This clone was detected only once. The chain carries TRBV29-1 and TRBJ1-2; D not resolved. CDR1 is SQVTM and CDR2 is ANQGSEA in the germline V gene. V lost 4 bases and J lost 4, with 10 bases in between. This CDR3 comprises 12 residues. The CDR3 nucleotides read TGCAGCGTTGGCGGCAACGGCTATGGCTACACCTTC. This encodes CSVGGNGYGYTF.

The genes are TRBV6-4 and TRBJ2-1; D gene unclear. V was pared by 6 bases and J by 9 bases, with 9 bases between. The CDR3 has 11 amino acids. Germline V gene lookup returns CDR1 MRHNA and CDR2 SNTAGT. The CDR3 DNA sequence: TGTGCCAGCAGCGACCGAGCTGAGCAGTTCTTC. This codes for CASSDRAEQFF.

The V call is TRBV19, the J call TRBJ1-1, with TRBD1 identical over 9 bases. Germline loops: CDR1 LNHDA, CDR2 SQIVND (reference sequence). There are 15 residues in the CDR3. V dropped 5 bases and J dropped 1; count of bases not matched to a gene: 5. CDR3 in DNA: TGTGCCAGTAGTTCCTTGACAGGGGGGAACACTGAAGCTTTCTTT. This sequence encodes CASSSLTGGNTEAFF.

The chain carries TRBV19 and TRBJ2-3; TRBD2 matches at 8 bases. Germline V lookup: CDR1 LNHDA, CDR2 SQIVND (reference sequence). V trimming: 9 bases; J trimming: 0 bases; junction bases outside the gene matches: 5. This CDR3 is built from 14 residues. The CDR3 DNA reads TGTGCCAGCCGTTCTAGCGGGAGCACAGATACGCAGTATTTT. Protein: CASRSSGSTDTQYF.

The rearrangement uses TRBV14 and TRBJ2-7; D is perhaps TRBD1 (7 bases). Germline V lookup: CDR1 SGHDN, CDR2 FVKESK. The CDR3 runs 16 residues. V was cut by 4 bases and J by 2 bases, with 18 bases left in between. CDR3 residues: CASSLRGTANPYEQYF. In DNA form, the CDR3 reads TGTGCCAGCAGCCTCCGGGGGACAGCAAACCCCTACGAGCAGTACTTC.

The chain uses TRBV29-1 and TRBJ2-5, with TRBD1 matching over 8 bases. The CDR3 is 15 amino acids. Trimming took 1 base from V and 4 from J; bases not matched to a gene: 8. Looked up from germline, CDR1 is SQVTM and CDR2 is ANQGSEA. The CDR3 is CSVEGAGGMGETQYF. CDR3 sequence (DNA): TGCAGCGTTGAAGGGGCAGGGGGCATGGGAGAGACCCAGTACTTC.

CDR3 sequence reads: CARASGDSYEQYF. CDR3 nucleotide sequence: TGTGCCCGTGCTAGCGGGGACTCCTACGAGCAGTACTTC. The V gene is TRBV30, the J gene TRBJ2-7; TRBD2 aligns across 9 bases. CDR3 length: 13 residues. The J segment lost 0 bases and the V segment lost 8 bases, leaving 5 bases of the junction unmatched. CDR1 and CDR2 (germline): GTSNPN, SVGIG (reference sequence).

The chain has TRBV6-5 and TRBJ1-4, with 7 nucleotides matching TRBD1. The length of the CDR3 is 14 residues. CDR1 and CDR2 from the germline V gene are MNHEY and SVGAGI. With V trimmed by 6 bases and J by 3 bases, 4 bases remained unmatched. DNA of the CDR3: TGTGCCAGCAGACGGGACAGCTCTAATGAAAAACTGTTTTTT. Translated: CASRRDSSNEKLFF.

This chain connects TRBV5-8 to TRBJ2-1; 12 nucleotides align to TRBD2. Germline CDR1 is SGHTS and CDR2 is YDEGEE. Trimming removed 4 bases from V and 8 bases from J; junction bases left unmatched: 7. This CDR3 is 15 amino acids long. The CDR3 region is CASSKGLAGSYEQFF. The CDR3 region has the DNA TGTGCCAGCAGCAAAGGACTAGCGGGAAGCTATGAGCAGTTCTTC.

The CDR3 region is CASSYLGSPGGYTF. The CDR3 bases are TGTGCCAGCAGTTACTTGGGCAGTCCGGGGGGCTACACCTTC. The chain is built from TRBV6-5 and TRBJ1-2, with D unresolved. V was clipped by 1 base and J by 8 bases, with 14 bases between them. Germline lookup yields CDR1 MNHEY and CDR2 SVGAGI. This CDR3 has 14 residues.

This sequence joins TRBV19 and TRBJ2-7, with TRBD2 matching 10 bases. CDR3 length: 17 amino acids. In germline, CDR1 is LNHDA, CDR2 SQIVND (reference sequence). Unmatched junction bases numbered 7, after V lost 2 bases and J lost 0 bases. The CDR3 loop reads CASSIRASGSPSYEQYF. CDR3 DNA sequence: TGTGCCAGTAGTATAAGGGCTAGCGGGAGTCCCTCCTACGAGCAGTACTTC.